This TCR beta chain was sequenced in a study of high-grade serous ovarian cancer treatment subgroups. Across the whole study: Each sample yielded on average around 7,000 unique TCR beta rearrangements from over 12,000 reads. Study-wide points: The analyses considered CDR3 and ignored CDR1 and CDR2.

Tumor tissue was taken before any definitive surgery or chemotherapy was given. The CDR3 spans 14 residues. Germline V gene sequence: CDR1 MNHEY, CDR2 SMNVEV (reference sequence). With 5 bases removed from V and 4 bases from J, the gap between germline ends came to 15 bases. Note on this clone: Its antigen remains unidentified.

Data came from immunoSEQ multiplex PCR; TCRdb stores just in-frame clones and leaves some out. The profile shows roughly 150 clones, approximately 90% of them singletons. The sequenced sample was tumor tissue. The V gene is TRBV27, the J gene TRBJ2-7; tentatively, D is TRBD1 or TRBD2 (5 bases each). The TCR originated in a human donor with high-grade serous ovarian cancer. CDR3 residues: CASSPSGRGYEQYF. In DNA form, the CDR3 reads TGTGCCAGCAGTCCCTCGGGGCGAGGTTACGAGCAGTACTTC.